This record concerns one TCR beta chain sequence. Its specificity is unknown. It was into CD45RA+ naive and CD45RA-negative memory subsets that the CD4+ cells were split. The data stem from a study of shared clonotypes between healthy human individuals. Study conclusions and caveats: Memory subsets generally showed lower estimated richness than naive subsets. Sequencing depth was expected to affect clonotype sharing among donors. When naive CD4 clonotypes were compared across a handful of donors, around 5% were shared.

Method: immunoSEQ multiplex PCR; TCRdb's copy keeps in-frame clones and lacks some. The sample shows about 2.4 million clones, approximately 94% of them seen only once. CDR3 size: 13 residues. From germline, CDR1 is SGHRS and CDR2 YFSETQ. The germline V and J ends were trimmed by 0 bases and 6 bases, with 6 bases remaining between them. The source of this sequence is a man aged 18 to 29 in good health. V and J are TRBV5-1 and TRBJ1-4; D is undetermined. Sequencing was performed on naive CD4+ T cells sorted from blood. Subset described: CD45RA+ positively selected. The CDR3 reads CASSLDVYEKLFF. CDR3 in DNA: TGCGCCAGCAGCTTGGACGTTTATGAAAAACTGTTTTTT.